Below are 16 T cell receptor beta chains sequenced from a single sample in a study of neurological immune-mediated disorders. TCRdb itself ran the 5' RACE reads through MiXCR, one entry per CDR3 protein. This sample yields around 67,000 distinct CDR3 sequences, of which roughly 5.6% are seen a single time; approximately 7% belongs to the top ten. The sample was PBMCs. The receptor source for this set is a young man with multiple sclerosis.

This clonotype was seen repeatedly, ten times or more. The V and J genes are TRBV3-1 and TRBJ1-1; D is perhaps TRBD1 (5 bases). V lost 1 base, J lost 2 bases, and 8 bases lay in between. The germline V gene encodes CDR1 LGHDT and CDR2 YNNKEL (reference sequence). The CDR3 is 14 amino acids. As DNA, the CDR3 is TGTGCCAGCAGCCAAGCCGGGACCAACACTGAAGCTTTCTTT. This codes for CASSQAGTNTEAFF.

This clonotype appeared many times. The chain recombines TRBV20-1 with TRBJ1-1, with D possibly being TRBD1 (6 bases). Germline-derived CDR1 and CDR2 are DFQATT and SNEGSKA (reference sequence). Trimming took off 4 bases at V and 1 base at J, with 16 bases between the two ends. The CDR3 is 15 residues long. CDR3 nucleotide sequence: TGCAGTGCTACCTCGGGGGGCCTAAGGAACACTGAAGCTTTCTTT. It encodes CSATSGGLRNTEAFF.

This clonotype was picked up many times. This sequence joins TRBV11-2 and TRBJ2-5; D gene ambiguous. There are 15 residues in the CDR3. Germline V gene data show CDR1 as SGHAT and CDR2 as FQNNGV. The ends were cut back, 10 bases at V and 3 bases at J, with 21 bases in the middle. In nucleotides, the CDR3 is TGTGCCACCGCGACTTTACACTCTGCTGAAGAGACCCAGTACTTC. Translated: CATATLHSAEETQYF.

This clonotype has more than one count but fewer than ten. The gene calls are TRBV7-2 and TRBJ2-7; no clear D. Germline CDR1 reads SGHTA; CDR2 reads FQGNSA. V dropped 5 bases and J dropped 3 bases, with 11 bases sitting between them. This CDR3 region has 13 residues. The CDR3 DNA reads TGTGCCAGCAGCGGGCAGGATCGCTACGAGCAGTACTTC. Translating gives CASSGQDRYEQYF.

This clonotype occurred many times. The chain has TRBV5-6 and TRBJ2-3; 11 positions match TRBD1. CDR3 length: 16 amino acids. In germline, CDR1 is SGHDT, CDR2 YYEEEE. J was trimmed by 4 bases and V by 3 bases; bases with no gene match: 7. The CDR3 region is CASSSVGQGAPDTQYF. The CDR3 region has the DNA TGTGCCAGCAGCTCTGTAGGACAGGGGGCCCCAGATACGCAGTATTTT.

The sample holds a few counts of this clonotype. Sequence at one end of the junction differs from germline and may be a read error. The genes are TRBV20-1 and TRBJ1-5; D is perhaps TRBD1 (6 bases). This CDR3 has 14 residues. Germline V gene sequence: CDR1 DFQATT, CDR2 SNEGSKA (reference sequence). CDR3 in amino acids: CSAQQGGSNQPQNF. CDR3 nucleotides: TGCAGTGCTCAACAGGGAGGGAGCAATCAGCCCCAGAATTTT.

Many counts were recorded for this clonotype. The CDR3 loop is CASRRQAGELFF. CDR3 bases: TGTGCCAGCAGAAGGCAGGCCGGGGAGCTGTTTTTT. The chain has TRBV2 and TRBJ2-2; the D is unclear. Germline-derived CDR1 and CDR2 are SNHLY and FYNNEI. CDR3 length equals 12 residues. V was pared by 6 bases and J by 6 bases, with 8 bases between.

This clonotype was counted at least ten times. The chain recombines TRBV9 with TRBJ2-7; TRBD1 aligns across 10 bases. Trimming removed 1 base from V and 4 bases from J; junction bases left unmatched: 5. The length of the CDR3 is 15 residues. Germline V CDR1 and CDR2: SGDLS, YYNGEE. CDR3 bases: TGTGCCAGCAGCGTATCGGGACAGGGGACTTACGAGCAGTACTTC. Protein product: CASSVSGQGTYEQYF.

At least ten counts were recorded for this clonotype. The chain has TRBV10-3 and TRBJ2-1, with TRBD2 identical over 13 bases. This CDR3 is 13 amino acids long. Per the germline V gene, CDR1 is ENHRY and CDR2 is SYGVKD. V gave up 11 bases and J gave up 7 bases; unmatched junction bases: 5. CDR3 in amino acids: CAATSGRANEQFF. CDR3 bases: TGTGCCGCCACTAGCGGGAGGGCGAATGAGCAGTTCTTC.

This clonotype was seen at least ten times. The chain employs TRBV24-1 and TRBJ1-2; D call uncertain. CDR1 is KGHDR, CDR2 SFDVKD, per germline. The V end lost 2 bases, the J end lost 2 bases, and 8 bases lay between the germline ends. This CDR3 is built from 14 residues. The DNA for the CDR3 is TGTGCCACCAGTGATTCTCGGGAAAACTATGGCTACACCTTC. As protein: CATSDSRENYGYTF.

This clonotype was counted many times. The CDR3, as DNA: TGCGCCAGCAGCCAAGACCTGCTAAAGGGTAATGAGCAGTTCTTC. This translates into CASSQDLLKGNEQFF. The J gene is TRBJ2-1, the V gene TRBV4-3, with D hard to call. V lost 0 bases to trimming and J lost 7 bases, with 13 bases between them. The length of the CDR3 is 15 residues. Germline assignment: CDR1 LGHNA and CDR2 YSLEER.

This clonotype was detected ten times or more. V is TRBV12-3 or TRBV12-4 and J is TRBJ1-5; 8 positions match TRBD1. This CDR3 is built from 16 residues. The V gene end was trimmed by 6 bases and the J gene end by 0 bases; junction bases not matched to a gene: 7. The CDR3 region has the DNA TGTGCCAGCAGACACCGGGACAGGAATAGCAATCAGCCCCAGCATTTT. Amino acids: CASRHRDRNSNQPQHF.

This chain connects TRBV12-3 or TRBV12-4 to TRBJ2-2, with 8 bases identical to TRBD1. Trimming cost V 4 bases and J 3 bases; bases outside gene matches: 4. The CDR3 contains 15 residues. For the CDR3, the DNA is TGTGCCAGCAGTTCGACAGGGGTGGACACCGGGGAGCTGTTTTTT. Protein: CASSSTGVDTGELFF.

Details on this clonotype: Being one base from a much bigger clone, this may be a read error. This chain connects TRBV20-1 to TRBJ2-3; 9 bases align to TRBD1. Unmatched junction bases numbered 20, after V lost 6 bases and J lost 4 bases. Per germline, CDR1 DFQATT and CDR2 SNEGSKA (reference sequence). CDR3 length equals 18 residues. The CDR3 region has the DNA TGCAGTGCCGCCGGCCAGGGACAGGGAAGCTTAACTCCAGATACGCAGTATTTT. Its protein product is CSAAGQGQGSLTPDTQYF.

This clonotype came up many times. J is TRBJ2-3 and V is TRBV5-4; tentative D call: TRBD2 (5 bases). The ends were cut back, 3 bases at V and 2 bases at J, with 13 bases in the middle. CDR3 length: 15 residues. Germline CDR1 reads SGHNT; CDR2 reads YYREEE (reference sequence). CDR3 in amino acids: CASSYKSGFTDTQYF. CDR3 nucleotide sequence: TGTGCCAGCAGCTACAAAAGCGGATTCACAGATACGCAGTATTTT.

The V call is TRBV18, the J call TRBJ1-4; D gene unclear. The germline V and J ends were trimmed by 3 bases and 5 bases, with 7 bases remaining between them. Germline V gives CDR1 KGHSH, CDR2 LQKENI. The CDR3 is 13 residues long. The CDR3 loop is CASSPHQNEKLFF. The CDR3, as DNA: TGTGCCAGCTCACCGCACCAAAATGAAAAACTGTTTTTT.